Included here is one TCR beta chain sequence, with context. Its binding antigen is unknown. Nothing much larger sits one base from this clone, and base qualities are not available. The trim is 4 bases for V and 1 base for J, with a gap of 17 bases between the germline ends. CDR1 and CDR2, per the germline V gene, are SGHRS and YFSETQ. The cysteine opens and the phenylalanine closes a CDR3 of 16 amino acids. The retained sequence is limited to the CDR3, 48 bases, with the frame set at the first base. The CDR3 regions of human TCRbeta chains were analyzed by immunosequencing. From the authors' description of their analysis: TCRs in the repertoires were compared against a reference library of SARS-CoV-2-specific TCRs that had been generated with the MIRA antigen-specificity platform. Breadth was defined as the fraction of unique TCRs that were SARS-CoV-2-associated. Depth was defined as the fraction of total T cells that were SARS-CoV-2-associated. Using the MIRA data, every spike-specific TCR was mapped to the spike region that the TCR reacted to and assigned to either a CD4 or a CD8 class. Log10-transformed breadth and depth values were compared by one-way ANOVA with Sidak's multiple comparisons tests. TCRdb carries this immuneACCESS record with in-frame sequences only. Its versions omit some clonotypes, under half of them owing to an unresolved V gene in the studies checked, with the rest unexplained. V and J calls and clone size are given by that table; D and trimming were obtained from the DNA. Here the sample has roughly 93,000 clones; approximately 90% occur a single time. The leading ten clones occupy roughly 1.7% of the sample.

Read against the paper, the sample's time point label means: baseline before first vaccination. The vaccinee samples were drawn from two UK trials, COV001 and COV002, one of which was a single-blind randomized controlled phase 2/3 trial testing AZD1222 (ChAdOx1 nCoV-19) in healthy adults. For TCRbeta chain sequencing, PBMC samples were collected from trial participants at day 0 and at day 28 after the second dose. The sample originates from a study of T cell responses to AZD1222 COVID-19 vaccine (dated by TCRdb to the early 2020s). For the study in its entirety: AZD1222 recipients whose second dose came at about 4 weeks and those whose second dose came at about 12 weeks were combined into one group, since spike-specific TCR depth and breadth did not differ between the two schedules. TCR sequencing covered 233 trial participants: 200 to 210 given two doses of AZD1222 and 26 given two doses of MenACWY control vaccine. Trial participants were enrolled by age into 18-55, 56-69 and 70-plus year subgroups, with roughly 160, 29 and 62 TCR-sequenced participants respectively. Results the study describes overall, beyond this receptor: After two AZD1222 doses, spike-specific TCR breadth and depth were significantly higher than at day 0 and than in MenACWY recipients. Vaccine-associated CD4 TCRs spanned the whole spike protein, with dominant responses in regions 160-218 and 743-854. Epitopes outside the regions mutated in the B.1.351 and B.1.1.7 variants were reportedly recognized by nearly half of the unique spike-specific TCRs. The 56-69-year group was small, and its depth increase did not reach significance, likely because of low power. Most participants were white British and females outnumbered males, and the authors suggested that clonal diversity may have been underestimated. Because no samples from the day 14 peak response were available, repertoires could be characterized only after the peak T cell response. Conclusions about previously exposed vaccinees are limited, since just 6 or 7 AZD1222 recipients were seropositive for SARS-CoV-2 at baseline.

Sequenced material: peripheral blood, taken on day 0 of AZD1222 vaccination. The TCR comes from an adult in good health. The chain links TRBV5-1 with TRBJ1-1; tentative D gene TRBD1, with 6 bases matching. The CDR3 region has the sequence CASSVVGGGANTEAFF. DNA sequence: TGCGCCAGCAGCGTGGTGGGGGGCGGTGCGAACACTGAAGCTTTCTTT.